This T cell receptor (beta chain) was sequenced during a study of blood T cell repertoires in COVID-19. Overall study: Spain, Italy and the United States supplied samples that represented acute and convalescent COVID-19. The analysed material was cDNA or gDNA that came from T cells, B-cell-depleted T cells, or PBMCs.

In the original analysis: Researchers report that nucleated cell counts were estimated from reference gene primer amplification. The repertoire was sequenced with immunoSEQ multiplex PCR; TCRdb's copy has only in-frame clones and lacks some. V and J calls and clone size are those listed in that table; D and trimming were worked out from the DNA. The sample has some 200,000 clones, about three quarters seen once. The sequence derives from a woman aged 45 to 65 with active or convalescent COVID-19. Sequencing input: peripheral blood.

In nucleotides, the CDR3 is TGTGCCAGCAGTGCGAACGGGGGGGGCACAGATACGCAGTATTTT. Amino acids: CASSANGGGTDTQYF. The rearrangement links TRBV6-4 to TRBJ2-3, with 8 bases aligning to TRBD2. With 4 bases clipped from V and 1 base from J, the junction kept 4 bases outside the gene matches. CDR1 MRHNA and CDR2 SNTAGT come from the germline V gene. The CDR3 spans 15 residues.